This T cell receptor (beta chain) derives from a study of brain T cells in children with intractable seizures. This CDR3 has 16 residues. Germline V gene lookup returns CDR1 SGHTA and CDR2 FQGTGA. After removal of 5 bases from V and 1 base from J, the junction contained 5 bases not matched to a gene. Time point meaning: blood from clinic visit 5 months post-surgery; TSC patient then seizure free. Using immunoSEQ multiplex PCR, the repertoire was profiled, and TCRdb retains in-frame clones only, with some absent. The sample holds 300,000 to 400,000 clones, 93% seen once. The receptor was derived from a boy in the first two years of life with tuberous sclerosis and intractable seizures. The sequencing used peripheral blood, collected 4 to 6 months after surgery. The V call is TRBV7-3, the J call TRBJ1-5; 10 nucleotides line up with TRBD1. The CDR3 nucleotides read TGTGCCAGCAGCCCTACGGGACAGGGGAGCAATCAGCCCCAGCATTTT. Its translation: CASSPTGQGSNQPQHF.